This TCR beta chain was recorded in a study of patients and donors after allogeneic stem cell transplantation (dated by TCRdb to 2018 to 2020). From cysteine to phenylalanine, the CDR3 is 13 amino acids long. Only the CDR3 DNA stays, 39 bases, in frame from base 1. The junction carries 8 bases between V and J, which are trimmed by 3 bases and 3 bases respectively. The germline V gene (reference sequence) supplies CDR1 SEHNR and CDR2 FQNEAQ. The protocol used for the library was RT-PCR. Reads for this sample came from a NextSeq 550. In-frame beta chains were kept once TCRdb had trimmed the public reads at Q25 with fastp and called clones with MiXCR. Entries are consolidated by CDR3 protein sequence, retaining the most common genes and DNA. The sample table shows about a million distinct CDR3 sequences, and roughly 18% are seen once. The top ten constitute 5% to 6.5% of the sample. A remark on this clonotype: It has no known antigen specificity. Nothing much larger sits one base from this clone, and base qualities are not available.

This TCR was recovered from a human donor who was either an allogeneic HSCT recipient or a stem cell or donor lymphocyte infusion donor (not recorded which). It is not recorded whose cells these are; they may come from a transplant donor. The chain was built from TRBV7-9 and TRBJ1-2; TRBD1 might be the D gene, on 5 matching bases. Material for sequencing was blood, either unsorted or a sorted T cell fraction (not recorded which). The CDR3 protein sequence reads: CASSLGEYYGYTF. The nucleotide sequence is TGTGCCAGCAGCTTGGGGGAATACTATGGCTACACCTTC. Reference TRBV7-9 and TRBJ1-2 proteins supply the regions before and after the CDR3; the full variable domain is: DTGVSQNPRHKITKRGQNVTFRCDPISEHNRLYWYRQTLGQGPEFLTYFQNEAQLEKSRLLSDRFSAERPKGSFSTLEIQRTEQGDSAMYLCASSLGEYYGYTFGSGTRLTVV.